The 5 T cell receptor beta chains in this list originate from one sample, sequenced in a study of blood T cell repertoires in COVID-19. The method was immunoSEQ multiplex PCR; TCRdb's version includes in-frame clones alone and lacks a portion of them. Of 100,000 to 150,000 clones listed, approximately 80% are singletons. The sample was peripheral blood. The receptors stem from a woman aged 50 to 60 with acute or convalescent COVID-19.

The chain links TRBV3-1 (or the pseudogene TRBV3-2) to TRBJ1-4, with 9 bases fitting TRBD1. Germline CDR1 and CDR2: LGHDT and YNNKEL (reference sequence). The CDR3 has 17 residues. V lost 1 base to trimming and J lost 8 bases; unmatched junction nucleotides: 11. CDR3 sequence reads: CASSQVFTGGQTEKLFF. CDR3 in DNA: TGTGCCAGCAGCCAAGTATTCACAGGGGGCCAGACGGAAAAACTGTTTTTT.

In this sample, this clone turned up once. The CDR3 here is CASSLDPPLSPLHF. The CDR3, as DNA: TGTGCCAGCAGCTTGGACCCTCCCCTATCACCCCTCCACTTT. This rearrangement joins TRBV5-4 to TRBJ1-6; D gene unclear. The V end was cut by 0 bases, the J end by 10 bases, with 11 bases between. Per germline, CDR1 SGHNT and CDR2 YYREEE (reference sequence). The CDR3 loop spans 14 amino acids.

The chain couples TRBV28 to TRBJ2-1; 11 bases map to TRBD1. CDR1 and CDR2 from the germline V gene are MDHEN and SYDVKM. The CDR3 consists of 15 residues. V shed 6 bases, J shed 6 bases, and the junction held 7 bases outside the gene matches. DNA of the CDR3: TGTGCCAGCAGGCCCGGGACAGGGGGTGTCAATGAGCAGTTCTTC. Protein sequence: CASRPGTGGVNEQFF.

The CDR3 loop is CATSSGTGGSGYTF. The CDR3 DNA follows: TGTGCCACCAGCAGCGGGACAGGGGGTTCTGGCTACACCTTC. The genes are TRBV15 and TRBJ1-2, with TRBD1 identical over 11 bases. The germline CDR1 and CDR2 sequences are LNHNV and YYDKDF (reference sequence). The CDR3 has 14 residues. The V segment lost 3 bases and the J segment 7 bases; nucleotides outside the gene matches: 4.

The chain is built from TRBV19 and TRBJ2-7; TRBD2 aligns across 9 bases. The CDR3 is made up of 17 amino acids. Germline CDR1 reads LNHDA; CDR2 reads SQIVND (reference sequence). After removal of 0 bases from V and 2 bases from J, the junction contained 8 bases not matched to a gene. The CDR3 nucleotides are TGTGCCAGTAGTATAGAGTTCACTCTAGCGGGGACCTACGAGCAGTACTTC. Translated, it gives CASSIEFTLAGTYEQYF.